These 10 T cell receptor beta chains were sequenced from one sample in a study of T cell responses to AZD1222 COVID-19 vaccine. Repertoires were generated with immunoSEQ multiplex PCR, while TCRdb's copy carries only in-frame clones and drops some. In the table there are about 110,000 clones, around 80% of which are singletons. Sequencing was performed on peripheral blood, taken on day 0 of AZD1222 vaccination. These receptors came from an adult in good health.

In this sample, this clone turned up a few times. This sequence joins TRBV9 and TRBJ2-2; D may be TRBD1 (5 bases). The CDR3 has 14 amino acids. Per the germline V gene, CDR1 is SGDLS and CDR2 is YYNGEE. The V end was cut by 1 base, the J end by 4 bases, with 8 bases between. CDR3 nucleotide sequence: TGTGCCAGCAGCGTATCGACAGTCACCGGGGAGCTGTTTTTT. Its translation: CASSVSTVTGELFF.

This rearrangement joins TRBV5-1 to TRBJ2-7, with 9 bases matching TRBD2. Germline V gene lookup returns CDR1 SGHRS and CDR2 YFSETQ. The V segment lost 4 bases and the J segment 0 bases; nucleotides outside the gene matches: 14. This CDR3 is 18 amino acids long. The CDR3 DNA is TGCGCCAGCAGCCCCCAGGGTAGCGGGGGCCCTAGCTCCTACGAGCAGTACTTC. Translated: CASSPQGSGGPSSYEQYF.

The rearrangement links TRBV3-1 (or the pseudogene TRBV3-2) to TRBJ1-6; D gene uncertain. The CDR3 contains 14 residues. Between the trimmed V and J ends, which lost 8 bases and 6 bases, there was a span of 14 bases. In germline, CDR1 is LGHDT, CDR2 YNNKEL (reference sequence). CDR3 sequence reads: CASSRPGVNSPLHF. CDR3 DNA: TGTGCCAGCTCCCGGCCGGGCGTTAATTCACCCCTCCACTTT.

The CDR3 nucleotides are TGTGCCAGCAGCCAGATGGACGGGAACTATGGCTACACCTTC. Amino acids: CASSQMDGNYGYTF. The genes are TRBV9 and TRBJ1-2; D remains ambiguous. Germline V gene lookup returns CDR1 SGDLS and CDR2 YYNGEE. The CDR3 consists of 14 residues. V gave up 4 bases and J gave up 2 bases, with 12 bases separating them.

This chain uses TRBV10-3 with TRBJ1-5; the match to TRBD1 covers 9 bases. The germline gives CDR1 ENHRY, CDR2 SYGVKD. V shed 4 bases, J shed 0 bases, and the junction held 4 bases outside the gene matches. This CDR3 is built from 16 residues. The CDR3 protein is CAISGDRDGSNQPQHF. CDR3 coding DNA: TGTGCCATCAGTGGGGACAGGGACGGTAGCAATCAGCCCCAGCATTTT.

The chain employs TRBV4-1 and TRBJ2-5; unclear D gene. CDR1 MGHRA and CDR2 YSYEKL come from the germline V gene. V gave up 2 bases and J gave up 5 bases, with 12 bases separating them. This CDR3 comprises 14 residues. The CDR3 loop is CASSQLTGLETQYF. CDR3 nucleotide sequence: TGCGCCAGCAGCCAACTGACCGGCCTGGAGACCCAGTACTTC.

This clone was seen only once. The CDR3, as DNA: TGTGCTAGTGGTTTGGTGAGGGGTGAGCAGTTCTTC. The encoded protein is CASGLVRGEQFF. The V call is TRBV12-5, the J call TRBJ2-1; either TRBD1 or TRBD2 may supply D (5 bases each). V was shortened by 0 bases and J by 9 bases, with 6 bases between the two germline ends. CDR3 length equals 12 residues. Germline V lookup: CDR1 LGHNT, CDR2 FRNRAP.

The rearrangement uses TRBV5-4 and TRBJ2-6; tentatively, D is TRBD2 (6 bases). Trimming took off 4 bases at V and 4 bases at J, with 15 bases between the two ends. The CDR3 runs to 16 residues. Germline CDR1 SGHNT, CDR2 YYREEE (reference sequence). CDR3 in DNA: TGTGCCAGCAGCCGTGGGGGGAACCCCGGGGCCAACGTCCTGACTTTC. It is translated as CASSRGGNPGANVLTF.

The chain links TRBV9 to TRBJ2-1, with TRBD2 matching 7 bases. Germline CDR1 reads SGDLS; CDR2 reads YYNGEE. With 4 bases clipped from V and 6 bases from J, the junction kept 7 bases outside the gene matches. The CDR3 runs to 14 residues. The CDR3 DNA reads TGTGCCAGCAGCCCAAGGACTAGTTTCAATGAGCAGTTCTTC. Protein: CASSPRTSFNEQFF.

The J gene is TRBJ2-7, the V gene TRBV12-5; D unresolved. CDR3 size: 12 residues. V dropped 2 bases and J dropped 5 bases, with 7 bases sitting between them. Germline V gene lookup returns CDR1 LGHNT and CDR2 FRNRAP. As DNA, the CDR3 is TGTGCTAGTGGTTTGATCGAAAACGAGCAGTACTTC. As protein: CASGLIENEQYF. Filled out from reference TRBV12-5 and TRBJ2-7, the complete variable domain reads DARVTQTPRHKVTEMGQEVTMRCQPILGHNTVFWYRQTMMQGLELLAYFRNRAPLDDSGMPKDRFSAEMPDATLATLKIQPSEPRDSAVYFCASGLIENEQYFGPGTRLTVT.